The present T cell receptor (beta chain) was sequenced within a study of molecular identifiers for immune sequencing clone quantification. Study observations and caveats: Identical TCR molecules that share a barcode could lead to an underestimation of highly expanded clone sizes. Effector cells kept over 99% of their molecules in clones above 20 RNA copies, while naive cells kept under 1% there.

The germline CDR1 and CDR2 sequences are MNHEY and SMNVEV (reference sequence). Trimming removed 2 bases at V and 3 bases at J, with 8 bases between. The CDR3 totals 14 residues. Previously described methods and listed TCR primers were used for bulk TCR libraries. TCRdb processed the PCR reads anew with MiXCR; each CDR3 protein has one entry. The sample holds about 100,000 distinct CDR3 sequences; 21% are singletons and the top ten take around 1.1%. Naive CD8 libraries were made from approximately 20,000 to 1,000,000 sorted cells, and they used 10%, 30% or 50% RNA. This clonotype came up many times. Its specificity is not known.

The clonotype comes from a human donor in good health. Some libraries in this study had Jurkat cell RNA spiked in. The sample comprised naive CD8+ T cells from blood, with Jurkat cell RNA spiked in. Stated subset: FACS-sorted CD8+CD4-CCR7+CD45RA+ naive T cells. The V and J genes are TRBV27 and TRBJ1-5; the D is unclear. The CDR3 coding sequence is TGTGCCAGCAGTTTAGTACAGAACAATCAGCCCCAGCATTTT. It translates to CASSLVQNNQPQHF.